The T cell receptor (beta chain) under discussion was sequenced for a study of blood T cell repertoires in COVID-19. Study context: Spain, Italy and the United States supplied samples that represented acute and convalescent COVID-19. Sources were T cells, B-cell-depleted T cells, or PBMCs; the material itself was cDNA or gDNA.

In the original processing: Amplification from reference gene primers served as the basis for estimated nucleated cell counts. Data came from immunoSEQ multiplex PCR; TCRdb stores just in-frame clones and leaves some out. V and J calls and clone size are those listed in that table; D and trimming were worked out from the DNA. The repertoire holds tens of thousands of clones, with 89% as singletons. This clone came up a few times. Germline V CDR1 and CDR2: MNHEY, SVGEGT. Trimming at V came to 4 bases and at J to 3 bases, leaving 7 bases not matched to a gene. CDR3 length: 15 residues. The receptor was derived from a woman older than 75 with active COVID-19. The sequenced material came from peripheral blood. V and J are TRBV6-2 or TRBV6-3 and TRBJ2-7; 9 bases fit TRBD1. The CDR3 sequence is CASSLTGGFGYEQYF. As DNA, the CDR3 is TGTGCCAGCAGTTTGACAGGGGGGTTCGGCTACGAGCAGTACTTC.